The 4 T cell receptor beta chains presented below share a single source sample, sequenced in a study of identical twins. From the 5' RACE reads, TCRdb called clonotypes with MiXCR, one entry per CDR3 protein. The repertoire holds 500,000 to 550,000 distinct CDR3 sequences, with about 20% as singletons. These same records also appear under a second study, on yellow fever vaccine responses in identical twins.

The specimen sequenced was CD4+ T cells sorted from blood. These receptor sequences come from a woman in her late teens or twenties in good health.

The chain links TRBV5-1 to TRBJ2-7, with TRBD2 matching over 7 bases. V shed 0 bases, J shed 4 bases, and the junction held 1 base outside the gene matches. The CDR3 is 13 amino acids. Looked up from germline, CDR1 is SGHRS and CDR2 is YFSETQ. CDR3 sequence: CASSLGREYEQYF. The CDR3 DNA reads as TGCGCCAGCAGCTTGGGGCGGGAGTACGAGCAGTACTTC.

This clonotype was found a few times. This chain joins TRBV24-1 and TRBJ2-3; D possibly matches TRBD1 or TRBD2 (5 bases each). This CDR3 contains 13 residues. CDR1 is KGHDR, CDR2 SFDVKD, per germline. V was trimmed by 6 bases and J by 1 base, leaving 7 bases between them. The CDR3 here is CATSRDGTDTQYF. The DNA of the CDR3 is TGTGCCACCAGTAGGGACGGCACAGATACGCAGTATTTT.

This clonotype appeared a few times. The chain has TRBV24-1 and TRBJ2-7; D gene uncertain. The germline V and J ends were trimmed by 5 bases and 0 bases, with 7 bases remaining between them. The CDR3 is made up of 13 amino acids. Looked up from germline, CDR1 is KGHDR and CDR2 is SFDVKD. CDR3: CATSGVSSYEQYF. CDR3 coding DNA: TGTGCCACCAGTGGGGTAAGCTCCTACGAGCAGTACTTC.

In this sample, this clonotype turned up a few times. The genes are TRBV10-2 and TRBJ1-2; D is undetermined. Trimming shortened V by 5 bases and J by 4 bases, and 11 bases separated the two germline ends. This CDR3 region has 13 residues. The germline V gene has CDR1 WSHSY and CDR2 SAAADI. CDR3 protein: CASSSTASYGYTF. The DNA of the CDR3 is TGCGCCAGCAGTTCTACAGCCTCCTATGGCTACACCTTC.